The 19 T cell receptor beta chains listed next were all sequenced from one sample in a study of CD8 T cells in acute hepatitis C reinfection (dated by TCRdb to about 2021). The library was prepared using the immunoSEQ multiplex PCR assay. TCRdb holds this immuneACCESS table with in-frame rearrangements only. Some clones are missing; in checked studies, unresolved V genes explain under half, and the rest has no known cause. A total of approximately 39,000 clones appear in this sample, around nine tenths of them only once. The top ten clonotypes cover 0.5% to 0.65% of the sample. The time point label on this specimen signifies: naive CD8 control sorted from an acute-time-point sample. The sequencing input was naive CD8+ T cells from PBMCs. In the paper's terms, the cell subset or site label means: sorted total naive CD45RO-negative CD8+ T cells. The source is a man younger than 40 with chronic hepatitis C.

This chain connects TRBV30 to TRBJ1-3, with D possibly being TRBD1 (6 bases). CDR1 GTSNPN and CDR2 SVGIG come from the germline V gene (reference sequence). The CDR3 is 16 residues long. V dropped 1 base and J dropped 2 bases, with 15 bases sitting between them. CDR3 sequence: CAWSAMQGITGNTIYF. The CDR3 nucleotides are TGTGCCTGGAGTGCGATGCAGGGGATAACTGGAAACACCATATATTTT. The full variable domain, completed using reference TRBV30 and TRBJ1-3, is SQTIHQWPATLVQPVGSPLSLECTVEGTSNPNLYWYRQAAGRGLQLLFYSVGIGQISSEVPQNLSASRPQDRQFILSSKKLLLSDSGFYLCAWSAMQGITGNTIYFGEGSWLTVV.

This clone appeared once. J is TRBJ2-3 and V is TRBV9, with 7 bases fitting TRBD2. CDR3 size: 15 residues. Germline V gene data show CDR1 as SGDLS and CDR2 as YYNGEE. The ends lost 0 bases at V and 5 bases at J; junction bases unmatched: 6. DNA of the CDR3: TGTGCCAGCAGCGTAGCCGCCCGGGGGGTAGATACGCAGTATTTT. Its protein product is CASSVAARGVDTQYF. Variable domain in full (rest from reference TRBV9 and TRBJ2-3): DSGVTQTPKHLITATGQRVTLRCSPRSGDLSVYWYQQSLDQGLQFLIQYYNGEERAKGNILERFSAQQFPDLHSELNLSSLELGDSALYFCASSVAARGVDTQYFGPGTRLTVL.

This chain connects TRBV10-3 to TRBJ2-7, with 8 bases identical to TRBD2. The CDR3 sequence is 13 residues long. Per the germline V gene, CDR1 is ENHRY and CDR2 is SYGVKD. With V trimmed by 4 bases and J by 5 bases, 4 bases remained unmatched. CDR3 sequence reads: CAISGPGRDEQYF. The CDR3 DNA sequence: TGTGCCATCAGTGGCCCCGGGAGGGACGAGCAGTACTTC.

A single count supports this clone. The CDR3 sequence: CASSSRQQGPGELFF. In DNA form, the CDR3 reads TGTGCCAGCAGTTCAAGACAGCAGGGGCCCGGGGAGCTGTTTTTT. The chain links TRBV6-5 to TRBJ2-2, with D tentatively TRBD1 (6 bases). Trimming pared 4 bases from V and 6 bases from J, leaving 15 bases between. The CDR3 loop spans 15 amino acids. Germline V gene lookup returns CDR1 MNHEY and CDR2 SVGAGI.

This chain connects TRBV30 to TRBJ2-5; D call uncertain. Germline assignment: CDR1 GTSNPN and CDR2 SVGIG (reference sequence). V was trimmed by 1 base and J by 1 base, leaving 7 bases between them. This CDR3 has 13 residues. The CDR3 protein is CAWSAVSQETQYF. In DNA, the CDR3 is TGTGCCTGGAGTGCGGTCTCCCAAGAGACCCAGTACTTC.

This chain joins TRBV4-1 and TRBJ2-2; D possibly uses TRBD1 or TRBD2 (6 bases each). The V end lost 3 bases, the J end lost 3 bases, and 17 bases lay between the germline ends. CDR3 length: 17 residues. In germline, CDR1 is MGHRA, CDR2 YSYEKL. CDR3 residues: CASSHTGTWVDTGELFF. The CDR3 bases are TGCGCCAGCAGCCATACAGGGACTTGGGTGGACACCGGGGAGCTGTTTTTT.

This sequence joins TRBV4-1 and TRBJ1-1; D remains unclear. Germline-derived CDR1 and CDR2 are MGHRA and YSYEKL. Trimming removed 0 bases at V and 1 base at J, with 15 bases between. This CDR3 is 17 amino acids long. The CDR3 protein is CASSQDAVVVGNTEAFF. The CDR3 DNA reads TGCGCCAGCAGCCAAGATGCGGTCGTAGTGGGGAACACTGAAGCTTTCTTT.

The chain joins TRBV11-2 to TRBJ2-1; tentative D call: TRBD2 (5 bases). The CDR3 runs to 13 residues. Trimming removed 5 bases from V and 7 bases from J, with 12 bases in between. Germline V gene lookup returns CDR1 SGHAT and CDR2 FQNNGV. In nucleotides, the CDR3 is TGTGCCAGCAGCCCTACGGCGGGTAATGAGCAGTTCTTC. Its translation: CASSPTAGNEQFF.

This sequence joins TRBV7-6 and TRBJ2-1; no firm D call. CDR3 length: 16 amino acids. CDR1 and CDR2 from the germline V gene are SGHVS and FNYEAQ. Between the trimmed V and J ends, which lost 1 base and 7 bases, there was a span of 17 bases. CDR3 residues: CASSLGTSLERNEQFF. CDR3 bases: TGTGCCAGCAGCTTAGGGACGTCACTGGAGAGGAATGAGCAGTTCTTC. The full variable domain, with the rest looked up from reference TRBV7-6 and TRBJ2-1, is GAGVSQSPRYKVTKRGQDVALRCDPISGHVSLYWYRQALGQGPEFLTYFNYEAQQDKSGLPNDRFSAERPEGSISTLTIQRTEQRDSAMYRCASSLGTSLERNEQFFGPGTRLTVL.

The genes are TRBV7-3 and TRBJ2-7; TRBD2 agrees at 7 bases. The CDR3 length is 15 residues. V lost 4 bases and J lost 4; bases outside the gene matches: 10. Germline CDR1 reads SGHTA; CDR2 reads FQGTGA. CDR3 region: CASSSGEGLAYEQYF. The CDR3 DNA follows: TGTGCCAGCAGCTCTGGGGAGGGGCTTGCTTACGAGCAGTACTTC. Using reference TRBV7-3 and TRBJ2-7 for the parts outside the CDR3, the full variable domain is GAGVSQTPSNKVTEKGKYVELRCDPISGHTALYWYRQSLGQGPEFLIYFQGTGAADDSGLPNDRFFAVRPEGSVSTLKIQRTERGDSAVYLCASSSGEGLAYEQYFGPGTRLTVT.

The genes are TRBV7-9 and TRBJ2-3; 8 nucleotides match TRBD2. CDR3 size: 14 residues. Germline CDR1 and CDR2: SEHNR and FQNEAQ (reference sequence). J gave up 4 bases and V 8 bases, and 8 bases lay outside the gene matches. CDR3 DNA sequence: TGTGCCAGCCGGCCGGGACTAGGGTCAGATACGCAGTATTTT. Translated: CASRPGLGSDTQYF.

The chain joins TRBV9 to TRBJ2-2; D possibly corresponds to TRBD1 (5 bases). This CDR3 contains 13 residues. The germline V gene has CDR1 SGDLS and CDR2 YYNGEE. V was pared by 3 bases and J by 12 bases, with 15 bases between. The CDR3 is CASSAEGALKLFF. CDR3 bases: TGTGCCAGCAGCGCAGAAGGGGCGCTAAAGCTGTTTTTT.

CDR3 coding DNA: TGTGCCAGCAGTGTGGGACAGGGGGCAACCACCGAAGCTTTCTTT. Amino acid sequence: CASSVGQGATTEAFF. V usage is TRBV2 and J usage is TRBJ1-1; 12 nucleotides agree with TRBD1. In germline, CDR1 is SNHLY, CDR2 FYNNEI. The CDR3 runs to 15 residues. V lost 4 bases to trimming and J lost 8 bases; unmatched junction nucleotides: 8.

The chain employs TRBV19 and TRBJ2-5; TRBD2 agrees at 9 bases. With 3 bases clipped from V and 4 bases from J, the junction kept 6 bases outside the gene matches. Per the germline V gene, CDR1 is LNHDA and CDR2 is SQIVND (reference sequence). The CDR3 consists of 15 residues. The CDR3 coding sequence is TGTGCCAGTAGTATCCTAGCGGGATCCTTAGAGACCCAGTACTTC. This gives the protein CASSILAGSLETQYF. The full variable domain, in which reference TRBV19 and TRBJ2-5 provide the parts outside the CDR3, is DGGITQSPKYLFRKEGQNVTLSCEQNLNHDAMYWYRQDPGQGLRLIYYSQIVNDFQKGDIAEGYSVSREKKESFPLTVTSAQKNPTAFYLCASSILAGSLETQYFGPGTRLLVL.

The V and J genes are TRBV9 and TRBJ2-3; D possibly corresponds to TRBD1 (5 bases). Looked up from germline, CDR1 is SGDLS and CDR2 is YYNGEE. The V gene lost 0 bases and the J gene lost 4 bases, with 6 bases spanning the gap. This CDR3 spans 13 amino acids. The CDR3 protein is CASSVEGSDTQYF. CDR3 DNA: TGTGCCAGCAGCGTAGAGGGGTCAGATACGCAGTATTTT.

The chain has TRBV9 and TRBJ2-3; the D is unclear. V was trimmed by 0 bases and J by 0 bases, leaving 8 bases between them. CDR3 length equals 15 residues. Germline CDR1 and CDR2: SGDLS and YYNGEE. CDR3 nucleotides: TGTGCCAGCAGCGTAGGGGTTACTAGCACAGATACGCAGTATTTT. Translating it yields CASSVGVTSTDTQYF.

The gene calls are TRBV5-4 and TRBJ2-5; the D gene could be TRBD1 or TRBD2 (5 bases each). Per germline, CDR1 SGHNT and CDR2 YYREEE (reference sequence). The CDR3 is 14 amino acids. V was clipped by 1 base and J by 5 bases, with 12 bases between them. The DNA of the CDR3 is TGTGCCAGCAGCTTGATGGGGGATGGGGAGACCCAGTACTTC. It yields the protein CASSLMGDGETQYF.

This chain uses TRBV4-1 with TRBJ2-5, with TRBD1 as a possible D gene (6 bases). The CDR3 is made up of 14 amino acids. Germline CDR1 MGHRA, CDR2 YSYEKL. Deletions cut 1 base from V and 2 bases from J, with 8 bases between. DNA for the CDR3: TGCGCCAGCAGCCAAGTGACAGGACAAGAGACCCAGTACTTC. This translates into CASSQVTGQETQYF.

The gene calls are TRBV6-1 and TRBJ1-1, with D tentatively TRBD1 (6 bases). Trimming stripped 2 bases from V and 5 bases from J, with 18 bases between. Germline V gene data show CDR1 as MNHNS and CDR2 as SASEGT. This CDR3 contains 16 residues. CDR3 sequence reads: CASSETIGGAQTEAFF. The CDR3 nucleotides read TGTGCCAGCAGTGAAACTATTGGGGGGGCGCAGACTGAAGCTTTCTTT.